This T cell receptor beta chain is drawn from a study of OX40 agonist ivuxolimab in advanced cancers. Study in general: Two cutaneous melanoma patients and one hepatocellular carcinoma patient, three in all, had partial responses.

Method: immunoSEQ multiplex PCR; TCRdb's copy keeps in-frame clones and lacks some. This sample has 30,000 to 35,000 clones; roughly four fifths occur once, and the top ten carry 20% to 30%. Notes on the study in general: In the 0.1-3.0 mg/kg groups, partial responders showed among the lowest expansion.

This clone was seen just once. Its antigen remains unknown. This receptor was identified in an adult with an advanced solid tumor such as melanoma, head and neck, liver or kidney cancer. The source was CD4+ or CD8+ T cells sorted from blood, collected in a trial of the OX40 agonist ivuxolimab.

In nucleotides, the CDR3 is TGTGCCAGCAGCGAGGTAGCGGGAGAAGAGACCCAGTACTTC. This gives the protein CASSEVAGEETQYF. The gene calls are TRBV9 and TRBJ2-5; the match to TRBD2 covers 9 bases. V was pared by 3 bases and J by 3 bases, with 3 bases of the junction left unmatched. The CDR3 covers 14 residues. Per germline, CDR1 SGDLS and CDR2 YYNGEE.